A single sample is the source of the 31 T cell receptor beta chains below, sequenced in a study of T-cell reconstitution after alpha-beta-depleted transplantation in children. Molecular barcoding with unique molecular identifiers was used for the TCRbeta library. TCRdb ran MiXCR on the PCR reads and lists one entry per CDR3 protein. The sample has about 440,000 distinct CDR3 sequences, 43% seen once. This sample comprised PBMCs, obtained before TCRalphabeta/CD19-depleted stem cell transplant. The receptors here all came from a girl aged 2-9 years with aplastic anemia, due to receive a stem cell transplant.

This clonotype has only one observation. V and J are TRBV20-1 and TRBJ1-5; tentatively, D is TRBD1 (5 bases). The CDR3 sequence is 15 residues long. Germline V lookup: CDR1 DFQATT, CDR2 SNEGSKA (reference sequence). The CDR3 nucleotides are TGCAGCACGATCCGAGGGGCAGGAGGCAATCAGCCCCAGCATTTT. It translates to CSTIRGAGGNQPQHF.

The J gene is TRBJ2-3, the V gene TRBV5-6; D is unresolved. Per germline, CDR1 SGHDT and CDR2 YYEEEE. The V gene lost 4 bases and the J gene lost 1 base, with 7 bases spanning the gap. The CDR3 has 13 residues. The CDR3 here is CASSPPRTDTQYF. CDR3 DNA: TGTGCCAGCAGCCCCCCCCGCACAGATACGCAGTATTTT.

For the CDR3, the DNA is TGCGCCAGCAGCTTGGGGCAGGGAGTTCGTTCACCCCTCCACTTT. Amino acid sequence: CASSLGQGVRSPLHF. The V gene is TRBV5-1, the J gene TRBJ1-6; tentative D call: TRBD1 (5 bases). Per the germline V gene, CDR1 is SGHRS and CDR2 is YFSETQ. There are 15 residues in the CDR3. Between the trimmed V and J ends, which lost 0 bases and 9 bases, there was a span of 13 bases.

The V and J genes are TRBV30 and TRBJ1-1; D is undetermined. Germline assignment: CDR1 GTSNPN and CDR2 SVGIG (reference sequence). CDR3 length: 13 residues. Trimming removed 0 bases from V and 7 bases from J, with 12 bases in between. The DNA of the CDR3 is TGTGCCTGGAGTGTAGGCATGGGCTATGAAGCTTTCTTT. This translates into CAWSVGMGYEAFF. Drawing the rest from reference TRBV30 and TRBJ1-1, the complete variable domain is SQTIHQWPATLVQPVGSPLSLECTVEGTSNPNLYWYRQAAGRGLQLLFYSVGIGQISSEVPQNLSASRPQDRQFILSSKKLLLSDSGFYLCAWSVGMGYEAFFGQGTRLTVV.

This clonotype has more than one count but fewer than ten. Given a much more abundant clone one base away, this may be a read error. J is TRBJ2-7 and V is TRBV20-1; TRBD1 matches 9 bases. Per the germline V gene, CDR1 is DFQATT and CDR2 is SNEGSKA (reference sequence). The length of the CDR3 is 15 residues. The CDR3 loop reads CSPRAITGGLGEQYF. In nucleotides, the CDR3 is TGCAGTCCTAGAGCCATAACAGGGGGCCTCGGCGAGCAGTACTTC.

This clonotype was picked up many times. This chain uses TRBV25-1 with TRBJ2-7, with TRBD2 matching 10 bases. Trimming at V came to 3 bases and at J to 4 bases, leaving 6 bases not matched to a gene. Germline values: CDR1 MGHDK, CDR2 SYGVNS. The CDR3 has 15 amino acids. CDR3 coding DNA: TGTGCCAGCAGTGACCCCCTAGCGGGAGAGTACGAGCAGTACTTC. Translated: CASSDPLAGEYEQYF.

This clonotype was counted between two and nine times. V gene TRBV5-1 combines with J gene TRBJ1-2; D is possibly TRBD1 (6 bases). Trimming took 4 bases from V and 4 from J, leaving 14 bases between them. Germline CDR1 SGHRS, CDR2 YFSETQ. The CDR3 covers 14 residues. In DNA form, the CDR3 reads TGCGCCAGCAGCGGGGGCACACAGGCCTATGGCTACACCTTC. Its translation is CASSGGTQAYGYTF.

The CDR3 protein is CSVERRTGETQYF. The CDR3 region has the DNA TGCAGCGTTGAACGGAGGACAGGGGAGACCCAGTACTTC. This chain links TRBV29-1 with TRBJ2-5; 8 nucleotides agree with TRBD1. The V gene end was trimmed by 2 bases and the J gene end by 5 bases; junction bases not matched to a gene: 4. The germline CDR1 and CDR2 sequences are SQVTM and ANQGSEA. The CDR3 is 13 amino acids.

This chain connects TRBV20-1 to TRBJ2-7; 9 nucleotides line up with TRBD1. Germline V gene sequence: CDR1 DFQATT, CDR2 SNEGSKA (reference sequence). The CDR3 contains 17 residues. Losses at the gene ends were 4 bases for V and 2 bases for J; bases not matched to a gene: 15. CDR3 amino acids: CSATYGTGLHGTYEQYF. In DNA, the CDR3 is TGCAGTGCTACTTACGGGACAGGGCTTCATGGCACCTACGAGCAGTACTTC.

With regard to this clonotype: Just one base apart from a much larger clone, this may be a read error. This rearrangement joins TRBV18 to TRBJ2-2, with D maybe TRBD1 (5 bases). This CDR3 spans 18 amino acids. Germline lookup yields CDR1 KGHSH and CDR2 LQKENI. V lost 4 bases, J lost 0 bases, and 18 bases lay in between. The CDR3 DNA reads as TGTGCCAGCTCACAAGACGGACATGTAGACTCGAACACCGGGGAGCTGTTTTTT. Translating it yields CASSQDGHVDSNTGELFF.

The genes are TRBV9 and TRBJ2-2, with TRBD2 matching over 7 bases. The CDR3 consists of 16 residues. After removal of 4 bases from V and 4 bases from J, the junction contained 10 bases not matched to a gene. Germline-derived CDR1 and CDR2 are SGDLS and YYNGEE. The DNA for the CDR3 is TGTGCCAGCAGCATTAGAGCCGGGGAGGGCACCGGGGAGCTGTTTTTT. Translated, it gives CASSIRAGEGTGELFF. Full variable domain (remainder filled in from reference TRBV9 and TRBJ2-2): DSGVTQTPKHLITATGQRVTLRCSPRSGDLSVYWYQQSLDQGLQFLIQYYNGEERAKGNILERFSAQQFPDLHSELNLSSLELGDSALYFCASSIRAGEGTGELFFGEGSRLTVL.

This chain joins TRBV4-2 and TRBJ2-5; 7 bases line up with TRBD2. The germline V gene encodes CDR1 LGHNA and CDR2 YNFKEQ. V was clipped by 0 bases and J by 5 bases; unmatched bases: 9. The CDR3 is 16 residues long. This CDR3 is CASSQDGTKAGETQYF. The CDR3 region has the DNA TGTGCCAGCAGCCAAGATGGGACTAAGGCGGGGGAGACCCAGTACTTC.

A remark on this clonotype: This CDR3 fails to terminate in the conserved phenylalanine or tryptophan, so it likely reflects a read error. This chain links TRBV20-1 with TRBJ2-3, with D perhaps TRBD2 (5 bases). The CDR3 runs 14 residues. Germline values: CDR1 DFQATT, CDR2 SNEGSKA (reference sequence). Between the trimmed V and J ends, which lost 6 bases and 6 bases, there was a span of 19 bases. In nucleotides, the CDR3 is TGCAGTGCGGGCGGAAGTAGTCTAGCCGATACGCAGTATTTA. As protein: CSAGGSSLADTQYL.

The CDR3 region is CASKLSPGRRGTQYF. As DNA, the CDR3 is TGTGCCAGCAAGTTAAGTCCGGGGCGACGAGGTACGCAGTATTTT. The chain combines TRBV28 with TRBJ2-3, with D perhaps being TRBD1 or TRBD2 (5 bases each). CDR1 and CDR2 (germline): MDHEN, SYDVKM. V lost 7 bases, J lost 8 bases, and 22 bases lay in between. The CDR3 is made up of 15 amino acids. Filled out from reference TRBV28 and TRBJ2-3, the complete variable domain reads DVKVTQSSRYLVKRTGEKVFLECVQDMDHENMFWYRQDPGLGLRLIYFSYDVKMKEKGDIPEGYSVSREKKERFSLILESASTNQTSMYLCASKLSPGRRGTQYFGPGTRLTVL.

This clonotype was counted many times. The chain uses TRBV4-1 and TRBJ1-1, with D hard to call. Trimming removed 5 bases at V and 2 bases at J, with 12 bases between. The CDR3 runs 14 residues. Germline V gene sequence: CDR1 MGHRA, CDR2 YSYEKL. CDR3: CASSAHMGNTEAFF. Here the CDR3 DNA reads TGCGCCAGCAGCGCTCACATGGGCAACACTGAAGCTTTCTTT.

The chain recombines TRBV27 with TRBJ2-7; no clear D. The CDR3 runs to 14 residues. V lost 2 bases, J lost 4 bases, and 12 bases lay in between. CDR1 and CDR2 from the germline V gene are MNHEY and SMNVEV (reference sequence). CDR3 amino acids: CASSLIGEDYEQYF. CDR3 coding DNA: TGTGCCAGCAGTTTAATCGGTGAGGATTACGAGCAGTACTTC.

This rearrangement joins TRBV20-1 to TRBJ2-1; 7 bases are a match to TRBD2. Germline V gene lookup returns CDR1 DFQATT and CDR2 SNEGSKA (reference sequence). The CDR3 runs to 14 residues. Trimming took 6 bases from V and 4 from J; bases not matched to a gene: 9. CDR3: CSAAGGRRYNEQFF. The CDR3 DNA sequence: TGCAGTGCAGCGGGCGGGAGAAGATACAATGAGCAGTTCTTC.

The chain is built from TRBV12-3 or TRBV12-4 and TRBJ1-5, with a tentative D call TRBD1 (6 bases). The CDR3 has 15 amino acids. V was clipped by 2 bases and J by 6 bases, with 14 bases between them. CDR3 protein: CASSLKATGTQPQHF. CDR3 DNA: TGTGCCAGCAGTTTAAAGGCCACAGGGACTCAGCCCCAGCATTTT.

This rearrangement joins TRBV20-1 to TRBJ1-3; D may be TRBD1 (5 bases). Trimming cost V 3 bases and J 2 bases, with 11 bases left between them. The CDR3 sequence is 14 residues long. CDR1 and CDR2 (germline): DFQATT, SNEGSKA (reference sequence). CDR3 region: CSARVAGTGNTIYF. CDR3 coding DNA: TGCAGTGCTAGGGTAGCAGGGACTGGAAACACCATATATTTT.

This clonotype was found a few times. The rearrangement uses TRBV7-2 and TRBJ1-6, with D uncertain. With 6 bases removed from V and 7 bases from J, the gap between germline ends came to 10 bases. Germline V gene data show CDR1 as SGHTA and CDR2 as FQGNSA. The CDR3 covers 13 residues. CDR3 loop: CASSSRRNSPLHF. In DNA, the CDR3 is TGTGCCAGCAGTTCAAGGAGAAATTCACCCCTCCACTTT.

The chain employs TRBV5-5 and TRBJ2-1; 9 bases map to TRBD2. This CDR3 contains 14 residues. The trim removed 2 bases at V and 7 bases at J, leaving 4 bases unmatched. The germline gives CDR1 SGHKS, CDR2 YYEKEE (reference sequence). The CDR3 spells CASSLVAGENEQFF. The CDR3 DNA reads as TGTGCCAGCAGCTTAGTAGCGGGAGAAAATGAGCAGTTCTTC.

This chain connects TRBV15 to TRBJ2-1; 7 positions agree with TRBD2. The ends lost 1 base at V and 6 bases at J; junction bases unmatched: 9. The CDR3 sequence is 16 residues long. CDR1 and CDR2 from the germline V gene are LNHNV and YYDKDF (reference sequence). The CDR3, as DNA: TGTGCCACCAGCAGAGCGGGTCGGACTAGGGGCAATGAGCAGTTCTTC. Amino acids: CATSRAGRTRGNEQFF.

The sample holds a few counts of this clonotype. This rearrangement joins TRBV20-1 to TRBJ2-5; possibly TRBD2 for D (5 bases). V shed 5 bases and J shed 7 bases, with 14 bases lying between them. CDR3 length: 12 amino acids. The germline gives CDR1 DFQATT, CDR2 SNEGSKA (reference sequence). CDR3 in amino acids: CSAQAGEATQYF. CDR3 DNA: TGCAGTGCTCAGGCCGGGGAAGCGACCCAGTACTTC.

This clonotype was observed at least ten times. The V and J genes are TRBV5-1 and TRBJ1-2, with 7 bases identical to TRBD1. CDR1 is SGHRS and CDR2 is YFSETQ in the germline V gene. This CDR3 region has 14 residues. V shed 4 bases, J shed 3 bases, and the junction held 6 bases outside the gene matches. The CDR3 DNA reads TGCGCCAGCAGCGCCGGACAGGCGTACTATGGCTACACCTTC. The encoded protein is CASSAGQAYYGYTF.

This clonotype occurred many times. The rearrangement joins TRBV10-3 to TRBJ1-2; possibly TRBD1 for D (5 bases). V lost 0 bases to trimming and J lost 1 base, with 12 bases between them. The germline CDR1 and CDR2 sequences are ENHRY and SYGVKD. The length of the CDR3 is 16 residues. This CDR3 reads CAISESGDRLNYGYTF. The CDR3 nucleotides read TGTGCCATCAGTGAGTCGGGGGATCGACTTAACTATGGCTACACCTTC.

This clonotype has a count of ten or more. The chain uses TRBV10-3 and TRBJ2-3, with 9 nucleotides matching TRBD2. This CDR3 region has 20 residues. The germline V gene encodes CDR1 ENHRY and CDR2 SYGVKD. The V segment lost 2 bases and the J segment 2 bases; nucleotides outside the gene matches: 17. The CDR3, as DNA: TGTGCCATCAGTGAGCCCGAGGGAGCGGGAGGCCAATCGTACACAGATACGCAGTATTTT. This codes for CAISEPEGAGGQSYTDTQYF.

This clonotype was recorded many times. The chain joins TRBV28 to TRBJ1-2; D is ambiguous. This CDR3 has 11 residues. Per germline, CDR1 MDHEN and CDR2 SYDVKM. V dropped 3 bases and J dropped 8 bases, with 7 bases sitting between them. This CDR3 is CASSLSLGYTF. The CDR3 DNA reads TGTGCCAGCAGTTTGAGTCTCGGCTACACCTTC.

The genes are TRBV4-1 and TRBJ2-1; 7 nucleotides line up with TRBD1. The trim removed 0 bases at V and 6 bases at J, leaving 5 bases unmatched. Germline CDR1 reads MGHRA; CDR2 reads YSYEKL. The CDR3 covers 15 residues. The CDR3 DNA reads TGCGCCAGCAGCCAAGAAGGAAGGGGGCCCAATGAGCAGTTCTTC. This gives the protein CASSQEGRGPNEQFF.

J is TRBJ2-3 and V is TRBV28; 10 nucleotides align to TRBD1. CDR1 and CDR2 (germline): MDHEN, SYDVKM. The trim removed 6 bases at V and 2 bases at J, leaving 5 bases unmatched. The CDR3 covers 15 residues. The CDR3 DNA reads as TGTGCCAGCAGGGCCGGGACAGGGGTCACAGATACGCAGTATTTT. This gives the protein CASRAGTGVTDTQYF.

CDR3 in amino acids: CASSKYRDPFYTGELFF. CDR3 bases: TGCGCCAGCAGTAAATACAGGGATCCCTTTTACACCGGGGAGCTGTTTTTT. The rearrangement links TRBV10-2 to TRBJ2-2; maybe TRBD1 (6 bases). V was pared by 5 bases and J by 3 bases, with 19 bases between. Germline loops: CDR1 WSHSY, CDR2 SAAADI. The CDR3 covers 17 residues.

This clonotype was detected a few times. The rearrangement uses TRBV7-9 and TRBJ2-7; 8 positions match TRBD2. V trimming: 3 bases; J trimming: 3 bases; junction bases outside the gene matches: 10. Germline V CDR1 and CDR2: SEHNR, FQNEAQ (reference sequence). This CDR3 has 16 amino acids. CDR3 in amino acids: CASSFKAGDLDYEQYF. The CDR3 nucleotides read TGTGCCAGCAGCTTCAAAGCGGGAGATTTGGACTACGAGCAGTACTTC.